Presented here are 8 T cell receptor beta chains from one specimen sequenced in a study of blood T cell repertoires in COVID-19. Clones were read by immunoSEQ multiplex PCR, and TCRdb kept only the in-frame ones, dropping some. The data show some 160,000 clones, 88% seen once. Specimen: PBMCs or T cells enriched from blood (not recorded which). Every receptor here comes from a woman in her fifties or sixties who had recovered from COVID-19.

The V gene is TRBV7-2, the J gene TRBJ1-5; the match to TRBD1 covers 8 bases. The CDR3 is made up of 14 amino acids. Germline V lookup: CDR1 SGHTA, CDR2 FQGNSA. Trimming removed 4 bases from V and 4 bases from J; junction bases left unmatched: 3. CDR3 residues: CASSYRTGNQPQHF. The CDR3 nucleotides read TGTGCCAGCAGCTATAGGACAGGGAATCAGCCCCAGCATTTT.

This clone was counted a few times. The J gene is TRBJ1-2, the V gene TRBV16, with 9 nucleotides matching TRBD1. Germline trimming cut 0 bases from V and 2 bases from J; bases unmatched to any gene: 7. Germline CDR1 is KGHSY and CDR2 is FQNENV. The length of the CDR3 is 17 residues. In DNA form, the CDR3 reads TGTGCCAGCAGCCAATCGCGGGGACAGGGAGGGAACTATGGCTACACCTTC. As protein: CASSQSRGQGGNYGYTF. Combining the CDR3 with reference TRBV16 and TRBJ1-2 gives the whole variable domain GEEVAQTPKHLVRGEGQKAKLYCAPIKGHSYVFWYQQVLKNEFKFLISFQNENVFDETGMPKERFSAKCLPNSPCSLEIQATKLEDSAVYFCASSQSRGQGGNYGYTFGSGTRLTVV.

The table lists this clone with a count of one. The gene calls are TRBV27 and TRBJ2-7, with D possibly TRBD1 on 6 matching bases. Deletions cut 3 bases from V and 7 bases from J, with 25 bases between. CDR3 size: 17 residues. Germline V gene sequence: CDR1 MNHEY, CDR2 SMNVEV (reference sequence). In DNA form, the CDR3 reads TGTGCCAGCAGTTTTGGAGGTCGAACCGGGACATCGGGGGAGCAGTACTTC. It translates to CASSFGGRTGTSGEQYF.

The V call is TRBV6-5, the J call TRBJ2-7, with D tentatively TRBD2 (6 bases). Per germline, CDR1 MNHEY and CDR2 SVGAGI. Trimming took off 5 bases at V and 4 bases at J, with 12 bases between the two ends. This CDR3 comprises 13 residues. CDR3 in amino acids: CASSLGTLYEQYF. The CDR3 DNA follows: TGTGCCAGCAGTCTAGGGACTCTTTACGAGCAGTACTTC.

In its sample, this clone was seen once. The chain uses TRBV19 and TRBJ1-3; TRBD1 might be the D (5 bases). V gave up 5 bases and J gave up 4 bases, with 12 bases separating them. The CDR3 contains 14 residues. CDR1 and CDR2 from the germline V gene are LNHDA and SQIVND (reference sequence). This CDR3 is CASSYRTFGNTIYF. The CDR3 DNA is TGTGCCAGTAGTTACAGGACGTTCGGAAACACCATATATTTT.

DNA of the CDR3: TGCGCCAGCAGCTTGGCCGGACAGGGAGCGGAAAACACCATATATTTT. It translates to CASSLAGQGAENTIYF. The chain is built from TRBV5-1 and TRBJ1-3; TRBD1 agrees at 8 bases. V dropped 0 bases and J dropped 6; count of bases not matched to a gene: 8. CDR1 SGHRS and CDR2 YFSETQ come from the germline V gene. The CDR3 length is 16 residues. Filled out from reference TRBV5-1 and TRBJ1-3, the complete variable domain reads KAGVTQTPRYLIKTRGQQVTLSCSPISGHRSVSWYQQTPGQGLQFLFEYFSETQRNKGNFPGRFSGRQFSNSRSEMNVSTLELGDSALYLCASSLAGQGAENTIYFGEGSWLTVV.

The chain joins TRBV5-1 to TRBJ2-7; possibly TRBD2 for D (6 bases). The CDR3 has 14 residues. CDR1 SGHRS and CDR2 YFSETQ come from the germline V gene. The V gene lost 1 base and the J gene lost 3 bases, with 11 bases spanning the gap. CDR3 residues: CASSLIGGNYEQYF. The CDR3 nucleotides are TGCGCCAGCAGCTTGATCGGGGGAAACTACGAGCAGTACTTC.

CDR3 sequence: CASSFPIDPTKPKLFF. DNA of the CDR3: TGTGCCAGCAGTTTCCCCATAGACCCAACTAAACCGAAACTGTTTTTT. The chain couples TRBV6-2 or TRBV6-3 to TRBJ1-4; D is undetermined. V lost 4 bases and J 11 bases, leaving 23 bases between the germline ends. The V gene's germline CDR1 is MNHEY and CDR2 SVGEGT. This CDR3 has 16 residues.